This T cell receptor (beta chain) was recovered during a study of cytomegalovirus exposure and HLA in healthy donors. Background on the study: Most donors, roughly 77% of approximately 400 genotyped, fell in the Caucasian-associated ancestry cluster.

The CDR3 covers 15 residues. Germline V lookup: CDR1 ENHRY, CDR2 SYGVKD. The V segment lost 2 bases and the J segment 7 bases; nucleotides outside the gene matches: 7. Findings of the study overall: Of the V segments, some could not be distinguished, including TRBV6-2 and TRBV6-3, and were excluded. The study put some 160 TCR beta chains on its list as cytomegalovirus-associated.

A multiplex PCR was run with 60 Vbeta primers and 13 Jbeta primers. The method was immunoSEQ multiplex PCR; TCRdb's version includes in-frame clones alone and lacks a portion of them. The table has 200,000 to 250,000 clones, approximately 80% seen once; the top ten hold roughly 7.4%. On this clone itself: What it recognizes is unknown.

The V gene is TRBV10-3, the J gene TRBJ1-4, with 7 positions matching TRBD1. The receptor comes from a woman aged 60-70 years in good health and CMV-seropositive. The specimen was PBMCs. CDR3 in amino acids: CAISEGDSKGEKLFF. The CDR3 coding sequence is TGTGCCATCAGTGAGGGGGACAGCAAGGGTGAAAAACTGTTTTTT.